This T cell receptor (beta chain) was found in a study of CD8 T cells in Susac syndrome. The germline CDR1 and CDR2 sequences are SGHNT and YYREEE (reference sequence). The CDR3 totals 15 residues. The ends were cut back, 0 bases at V and 4 bases at J, with 13 bases in the middle. Random hexamers served to reverse transcribe roughly 0.5 to 1 ug RNA. The TCR beta CDR3 was amplified by immunoSEQ multiplex PCR across 54 Vbeta, 13 Jbeta. From the immunoSEQ multiplex PCR reads, TCRdb called clonotypes with MiXCR, one entry per CDR3 protein. This sample has approximately 270,000 distinct CDR3 sequences, with over 85% found just once.

This chain joins TRBV5-4 and TRBJ2-5; D may be TRBD2 (5 bases). Sequenced: CD4+ T cells from PBMCs. The clonotype was recovered from a human donor with multiple sclerosis. The CDR3 reads CASSLDALAGETQYF. The CDR3 region has the DNA TGTGCCAGCAGCTTGGATGCCCTTGCGGGAGAGACCCAGTACTTC.